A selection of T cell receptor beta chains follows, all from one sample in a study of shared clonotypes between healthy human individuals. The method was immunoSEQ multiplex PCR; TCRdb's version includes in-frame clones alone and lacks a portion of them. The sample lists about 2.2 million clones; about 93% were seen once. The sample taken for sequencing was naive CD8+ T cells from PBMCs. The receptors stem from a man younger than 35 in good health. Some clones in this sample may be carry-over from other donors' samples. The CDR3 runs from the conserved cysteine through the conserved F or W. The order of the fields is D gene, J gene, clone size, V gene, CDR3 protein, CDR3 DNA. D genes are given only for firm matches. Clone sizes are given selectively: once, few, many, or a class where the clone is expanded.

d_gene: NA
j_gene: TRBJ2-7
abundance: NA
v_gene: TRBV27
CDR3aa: CASSFGQGYSYEQYF
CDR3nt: TGTGCCAGCAGTTTTGGCCAGGGTTACTCCTACGAGCAGTACTTC

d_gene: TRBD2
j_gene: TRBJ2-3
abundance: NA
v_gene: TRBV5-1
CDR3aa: CASRKAGLAADTQYF
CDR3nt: TGCGCCAGCAGGAAGGCGGGTCTAGCGGCAGATACGCAGTATTTT

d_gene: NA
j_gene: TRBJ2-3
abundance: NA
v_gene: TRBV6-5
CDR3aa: CASSYSTWDTQYF
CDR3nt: TGTGCCAGCAGTTACTCGACTTGGGATACGCAGTATTTT

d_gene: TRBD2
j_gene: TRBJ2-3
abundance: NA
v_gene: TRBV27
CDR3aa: CASSFLSGGSTDTQYF
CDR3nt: TGTGCCAGCAGTTTCCTTAGCGGGGGTAGCACAGATACGCAGTATTTT

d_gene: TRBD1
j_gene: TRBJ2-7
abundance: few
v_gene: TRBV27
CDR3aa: CASSIRQGGLYEQYF
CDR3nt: TGTGCCAGCAGTATACGACAGGGGGGCTTGTACGAGCAGTACTTC

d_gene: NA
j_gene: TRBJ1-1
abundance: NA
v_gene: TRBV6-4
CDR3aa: CASSDSPGFTPEAFF
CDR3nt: TGTGCCAGCAGTGACTCGCCGGGATTTACCCCTGAAGCTTTCTTT

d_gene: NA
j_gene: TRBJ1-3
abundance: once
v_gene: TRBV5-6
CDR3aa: CASSLARSGNTIYF
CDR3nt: TGTGCCAGCAGCTTGGCCAGATCTGGAAACACCATATATTTT

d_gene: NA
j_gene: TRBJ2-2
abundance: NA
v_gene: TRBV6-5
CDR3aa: CASSYSVGGYGELFF
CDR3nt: TGTGCCAGCAGTTACTCGGTGGGGGGTTACGGGGAGCTGTTTTTT

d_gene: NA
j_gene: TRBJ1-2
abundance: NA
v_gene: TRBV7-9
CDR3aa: CASSLGDILLRGYTF
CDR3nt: TGTGCCAGCAGCTTGGGGGACATCCTACTGAGGGGCTACACCTTC

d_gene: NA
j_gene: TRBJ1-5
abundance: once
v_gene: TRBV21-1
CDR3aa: CASRDTAGRDQPQHF
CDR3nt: TGTGCCAGCCGGGACACCGCCGGCCGGGATCAGCCCCAGCATTTT

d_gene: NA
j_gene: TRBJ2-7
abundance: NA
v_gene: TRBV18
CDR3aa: CASSPQGPSSYEQYF
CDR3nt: TGTGCCAGCTCACCACAGGGGCCCTCCTCCTACGAGCAGTACTTC

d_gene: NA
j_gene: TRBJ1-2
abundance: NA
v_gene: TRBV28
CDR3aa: CASRGEAGGYTF
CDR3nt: TGTGCCAGCAGGGGAGAGGCCGGCGGCTACACCTTC

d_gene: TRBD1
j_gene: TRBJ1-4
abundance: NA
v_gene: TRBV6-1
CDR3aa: CASSEDRALYEKLFF
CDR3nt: TGTGCCAGCAGTGAGGACAGGGCTCTCTATGAAAAACTGTTTTTT

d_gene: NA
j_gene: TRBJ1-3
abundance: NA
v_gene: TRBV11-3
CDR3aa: CASSPAGFSGNTIYF
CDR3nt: TGTGCCAGCAGCCCCGCTGGGTTCTCTGGAAACACCATATATTTT

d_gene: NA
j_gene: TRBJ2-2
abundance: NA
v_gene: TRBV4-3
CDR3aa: CASSQDGPGWGTGELFF
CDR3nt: TGCGCCAGCAGCCAAGACGGCCCCGGGTGGGGCACCGGGGAGCTGTTTTTT

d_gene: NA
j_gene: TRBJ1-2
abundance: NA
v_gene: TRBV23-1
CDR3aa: CASSQSKGFHGYTF
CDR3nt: TGCGCCAGCAGTCAATCGAAGGGTTTCCATGGCTACACCTTC

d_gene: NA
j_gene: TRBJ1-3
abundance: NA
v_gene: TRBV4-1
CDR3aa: CASSPILGFGGPPRNSGNTIYF
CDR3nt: TGCGCCAGCAGCCCCATACTGGGGTTCGGCGGCCCGCCGAGAAACTCTGGAAACACCATATATTTT

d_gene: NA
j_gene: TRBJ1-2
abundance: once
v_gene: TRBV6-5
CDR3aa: CASSYSEGVPNYGYTF
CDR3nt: TGTGCCAGCAGTTACTCGGAGGGGGTCCCCAACTATGGCTACACCTTC

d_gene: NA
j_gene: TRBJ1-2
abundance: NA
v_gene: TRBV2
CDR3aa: CASSRGDISYGYTF
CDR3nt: TGTGCCAGCAGTCGAGGGGACATCTCCTATGGCTACACCTTC

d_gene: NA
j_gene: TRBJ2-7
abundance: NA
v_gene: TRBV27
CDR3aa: CASSLPGRVGYEQYF
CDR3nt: TGTGCCAGCAGCCTCCCGGGCAGGGTGGGCTACGAGCAGTACTTC

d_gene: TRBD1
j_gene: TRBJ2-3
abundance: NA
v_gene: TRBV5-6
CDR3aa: CASSSPGQQLSDTQYF
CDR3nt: TGTGCCAGCAGCTCTCCGGGACAGCAACTGTCAGATACGCAGTATTTT

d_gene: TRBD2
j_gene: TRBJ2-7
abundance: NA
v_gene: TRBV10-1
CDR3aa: CASSEGIAGDYEQYF
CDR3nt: TGCGCCAGCAGTGAGGGAATAGCGGGAGACTACGAGCAGTACTTC

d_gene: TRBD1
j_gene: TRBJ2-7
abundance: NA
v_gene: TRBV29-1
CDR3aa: CSVRTGNYEQYF
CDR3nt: TGCAGCGTCAGGACAGGGAACTACGAGCAGTACTTC

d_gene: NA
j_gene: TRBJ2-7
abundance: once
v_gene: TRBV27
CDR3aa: CASSFASNYEPIYEQYF
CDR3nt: TGTGCCAGCAGTTTTGCGAGCAACTACGAGCCTATCTACGAGCAGTACTTC

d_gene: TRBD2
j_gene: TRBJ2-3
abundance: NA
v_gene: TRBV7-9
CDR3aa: CASSLRLAGEDTQYF
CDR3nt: TGTGCCAGCAGCTTACGGCTAGCGGGAGAGGATACGCAGTATTTT

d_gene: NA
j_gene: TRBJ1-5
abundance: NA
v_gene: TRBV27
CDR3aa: CASSLLGSNQPQHF
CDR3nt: TGTGCCAGCAGTTTATTGGGTAGCAATCAGCCCCAGCATTTT

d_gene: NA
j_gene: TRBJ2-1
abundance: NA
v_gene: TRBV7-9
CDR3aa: CASSPTPSGEQFF
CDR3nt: TGTGCCAGCAGCCCGACCCCTTCCGGTGAGCAGTTCTTC

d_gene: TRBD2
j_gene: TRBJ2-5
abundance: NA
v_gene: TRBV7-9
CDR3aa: CASSLEGGRAGETQYF
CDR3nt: TGTGCCAGCAGCTTAGAGGGCGGGAGGGCCGGAGAGACCCAGTACTTC

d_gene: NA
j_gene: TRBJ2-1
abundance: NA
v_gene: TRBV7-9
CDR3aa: CASSFSEDVYNEQFF
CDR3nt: TGTGCCAGCAGCTTTAGCGAGGACGTTTACAATGAGCAGTTCTTC